This T cell receptor beta chain was identified during a study of blood T cell repertoires in COVID-19. Study information: Collection of acute and convalescent COVID-19 samples took place in the United States, Italy and Spain. PBMCs, B-cell-depleted T cells, or T cells provided the cDNA or gDNA that made up the material.

Here immunoSEQ multiplex PCR was the method, and the copy in TCRdb shows in-frame clones only, minus some. The table lists about 130,000 clones, roughly 91% of them singletons. The CDR3 runs 11 residues. Trimming pared 6 bases from V and 9 bases from J, leaving 10 bases between. Germline V gene data show CDR1 as LNHDA and CDR2 as SQIVND (reference sequence). The rearrangement links TRBV19 to TRBJ2-3; maybe TRBD1 (6 bases). Specimen: peripheral blood. The source of this sequence is a man aged 50 to 60 with active or convalescent COVID-19. In DNA form, the CDR3 reads TGTGCCAGTAGCAAAGGGACAACGCAGTATTTT. It translates to CASSKGTTQYF.